One TCR beta chain is described in this entry. Its antigen target is currently unknown. No base qualities exist here, and no much larger clone lies one base off it. CDR1 ENHRY and CDR2 SYGVKD were looked up in the germline V gene. The CDR3 numbers 14 residues from cysteine through phenylalanine. The CDR3 DNA has 42 bases and is translated from base 1. TCRbeta CDR3 regions were amplified from genomic DNA using the immunoSEQ Assay, a bias-controlled multiplex PCR. As for how the authors treated the data: Within the assay, amplification of reference gene primers was used to estimate how many nucleated cells each sample contained. Sequence reads were collapsed and filtered to measure the absolute abundance of every unique TCRbeta CDR3 rearrangement. For each sample, productive Simpson clonality was calculated by taking the square root of Simpson's diversity index across productive rearrangements. This immuneACCESS table, as held by TCRdb, lists in-frame sequences with V and J called but not all clones. Of the missing ones, under half trace to an unresolved V gene in checked studies; the others have no known cause. The V and J calls and clone size are taken from that table; D and trimming were inferred from the DNA. For this sample there are roughly 80,000 clones; less than 85% appear just once. Roughly 15% of the sample is in the top ten clones.

This sample was included in a study of blood T cell repertoires in COVID-19 (dated by TCRdb to about 2020). Study-wide context: Samples from collaborators originated in the United States, Italy and Spain and spanned both the acute and convalescent phases of COVID-19. The prospective study material was composed of cDNA or gDNA derived from T cells, B-cell-depleted T cells, or PBMCs. Subjects who had been exposed to COVID-19, were actively infected with it, or had recovered from it provided the deeply sampled blood TCRbeta repertoires that made up the dataset. The repertoires were released in a freely available public database meant as a resource for research on the immune response to SARS-CoV-2. Samples were obtained from the ongoing ImmuneRACE study (first 160 participants) and from 1,200 or so subjects provided by 6 global collaborators. A de-identified subject ID, COVID-19 status, age in years and sex were almost always included in the sample metadata. Where HLA class I and class II types were available, the types were taken from metadata supplied by the sample provider, not from assay-based typing.

Each collaborating institution followed its own protocols to collect whole blood in K2EDTA tubes. For TCRbeta analysis, collaborators shipped samples as frozen whole blood, isolated PBMCs, or DNA extracted from either of those sample types. Beyond this particular receptor, the publication reports: Clinical and demographic metadata were provided uncurated, with the amount varying by source and participant.

The sequence derives from a man between 65 and 85 years old with active or convalescent COVID-19. Sequenced: peripheral blood. Rearrangement joined TRBV10-3 to TRBJ2-2; TRBD1 agrees with 7 junctional bases. The sequenced DNA: TGTGTTACCCGGGGACAGATGAACACCGGGGAGCTGTTTTTT. It translates to CVTRGQMNTGELFF.